One and the same sample provided the 26 T cell receptor beta chains below, sequenced in a study of cytomegalovirus exposure and HLA in healthy donors. A multiplex PCR was run with 60 Vbeta primers and 13 Jbeta primers. The protocol was immunoSEQ multiplex PCR, while the TCRdb copy is restricted to in-frame clones and leaves out a portion. The repertoire holds about 160,000 clones, about 60% seen once, with around 7.1% in the top ten. Sequenced: PBMCs. These receptor sequences come from a woman aged 55-69 years in good health and CMV-seropositive.

This clone was seen only a few times. The rearrangement links TRBV7-2 to TRBJ2-3; D remains ambiguous. Germline lookup yields CDR1 SGHTA and CDR2 FQGNSA. The CDR3 is 12 residues long. Trimming cost V 2 bases and J 4 bases, with 4 bases left between them. The CDR3 is CASSLTADTQYF. In DNA, the CDR3 is TGTGCCAGCAGCTTAACTGCAGATACGCAGTATTTT.

The rearrangement joins TRBV28 to TRBJ1-4, with D unclear. Trimming cost V 8 bases and J 4 bases, with 11 bases left between them. The CDR3 has 13 residues. Germline V gene data show CDR1 as MDHEN and CDR2 as SYDVKM. Here the CDR3 DNA reads TGTGCCAGCGGTGGGAGCCTTAATGAAAAACTGTTTTTT. Its translation is CASGGSLNEKLFF.

The chain employs TRBV6-1 and TRBJ2-7; 7 bases align to TRBD2. This CDR3 is 16 amino acids long. Germline values: CDR1 MNHNS, CDR2 SASEGT. V was clipped by 1 base and J by 1 base; unmatched bases: 7. CDR3 protein: CASSEGLADISYEQYF. CDR3 bases: TGTGCCAGCAGTGAAGGCCTAGCGGATATATCCTACGAGCAGTACTTC.

This sequence joins TRBV2 and TRBJ2-5, with D possibly being TRBD1 (6 bases). The germline V gene encodes CDR1 SNHLY and CDR2 FYNNEI. Trimming pared 7 bases from V and 4 bases from J, leaving 13 bases between. The CDR3 consists of 13 residues. The CDR3 DNA reads as TGTGCCAGCATGTTCCAGGGGCTAGAGACCCAGTACTTC. It translates to CASMFQGLETQYF.

This clone appeared a few times. The chain joins TRBV29-1 to TRBJ1-3; D perhaps matches TRBD1 (5 bases). Germline V gene sequence: CDR1 SQVTM, CDR2 ANQGSEA. The CDR3 length is 16 residues. Trimming pared 4 bases from V and 1 base from J, leaving 17 bases between. The CDR3 coding sequence is TGCAGCGTTGCAGCAGCTTCTGACAGATCTGGAAACACCATATATTTT. Amino acid sequence: CSVAAASDRSGNTIYF.

The V gene is TRBV27, the J gene TRBJ2-5; tentative D call: TRBD1 (5 bases). In germline, CDR1 is MNHEY, CDR2 SMNVEV (reference sequence). This CDR3 comprises 14 residues. V was trimmed by 0 bases and J by 4 bases, leaving 9 bases between them. Here the CDR3 DNA reads TGTGCCAGCAGTTTATCGATCAGGGCAGAGACCCAGTACTTC. Translated, it gives CASSLSIRAETQYF.

V and J are TRBV4-1 and TRBJ1-4; 10 bases map to TRBD1. Germline V gene data show CDR1 as MGHRA and CDR2 as YSYEKL. The CDR3 runs to 15 residues. V lost 6 bases and J lost 6; bases outside the gene matches: 7. The CDR3, as DNA: TGCGCCAGCAGTAGTCCCGGGACAGGGGATGAAAAACTGTTTTTT. As protein: CASSSPGTGDEKLFF.

The chain couples TRBV7-3 to TRBJ2-3; D gene ambiguous. This CDR3 comprises 12 residues. CDR1 is SGHTA, CDR2 FQGTGA, per germline. The V gene lost 4 bases and the J gene lost 4 bases, with 6 bases spanning the gap. CDR3: CASSSGPDTQYF. The CDR3 DNA reads TGTGCCAGCAGCTCAGGCCCAGATACGCAGTATTTT. The full variable domain, its missing parts supplied by reference TRBV7-3 and TRBJ2-3, is GAGVSQTPSNKVTEKGKYVELRCDPISGHTALYWYRQSLGQGPEFLIYFQGTGAADDSGLPNDRFFAVRPEGSVSTLKIQRTERGDSAVYLCASSSGPDTQYFGPGTRLTVL.

The rearrangement links TRBV5-6 to TRBJ2-7, with 8 positions matching TRBD2. The CDR3 is 16 residues long. Unmatched junction bases numbered 6, after V lost 0 bases and J lost 1 base. Germline values: CDR1 SGHDT, CDR2 YYEEEE. CDR3 loop: CASSLAPGGDSYEQYF. CDR3 DNA: TGTGCCAGCAGCTTGGCCCCGGGAGGGGATTCCTACGAGCAGTACTTC.

This sequence joins TRBV20-1 and TRBJ2-3; D gene ambiguous. V was shortened by 6 bases and J by 7 bases, with 11 bases between the two germline ends. CDR3 length: 11 residues. Germline V gene data show CDR1 as DFQATT and CDR2 as SNEGSKA (reference sequence). The CDR3 reads CSAPLSHTQYF. Here the CDR3 DNA reads TGCAGTGCCCCCCTCAGTCATACGCAGTATTTT.

The V gene is TRBV6-1, the J gene TRBJ1-2, with D uncertain. CDR1 MNHNS and CDR2 SASEGT come from the germline V gene. The V gene lost 7 bases and the J gene lost 2 bases, with 11 bases spanning the gap. This CDR3 is 13 amino acids long. The CDR3 here is CASTETPNYGYTF. CDR3 nucleotide sequence: TGTGCCAGCACCGAGACACCAAACTATGGCTACACCTTC.

This chain joins TRBV9 and TRBJ2-6; no clear D gene. Trimming cost V 6 bases and J 0 bases, with 7 bases left between them. This CDR3 has 14 residues. Per germline, CDR1 SGDLS and CDR2 YYNGEE. In nucleotides, the CDR3 is TGTGCCAGCACCTTGAGCTCTGGGGCCAACGTCCTGACTTTC. Protein product: CASTLSSGANVLTF. Full variable domain (outside the CDR3, taken from reference TRBV9 and TRBJ2-6): DSGVTQTPKHLITATGQRVTLRCSPRSGDLSVYWYQQSLDQGLQFLIQYYNGEERAKGNILERFSAQQFPDLHSELNLSSLELGDSALYFCASTLSSGANVLTFGAGSRLTVL.

The chain couples TRBV18 to TRBJ2-3; D may be TRBD1 (6 bases). CDR3 length equals 14 residues. Per the germline V gene, CDR1 is KGHSH and CDR2 is LQKENI. Deletions cut 5 bases from V and 4 bases from J, with 13 bases between. This chain's CDR3 is CASSAFTGSDTQYF. The CDR3 coding sequence is TGTGCCAGCTCAGCCTTTACAGGGTCAGATACGCAGTATTTT.

This sequence joins TRBV4-2 and TRBJ1-1, with TRBD1 matching over 7 bases. CDR3 length: 13 amino acids. The germline V gene encodes CDR1 LGHNA and CDR2 YNFKEQ. Trimming removed 2 bases from V and 8 bases from J; junction bases left unmatched: 5. The CDR3, as DNA: TGTGCCAGCAGCCAAACCGGGACAGCAGAAGCTTTCTTT. Translating it yields CASSQTGTAEAFF.

The chain couples TRBV5-6 to TRBJ1-2; tentative D call: TRBD1 (5 bases). V was clipped by 1 base and J by 6 bases, with 7 bases between them. CDR1 and CDR2 (germline): SGHDT, YYEEEE. CDR3 length: 12 residues. The CDR3 coding sequence is TGTGCCAGCAGCTTGTGGGGGGATGGCTACACCTTC. Its translation is CASSLWGDGYTF.

This chain links TRBV21-1 with TRBJ2-1; the DNA was not compared with TRBD1, the D call given in the table. TRBV21-1 is designated a pseudogene. The CDR3 loop spans 14 amino acids. The CDR3 DNA reads as TGTGCCAGCAGCAACAGGCGCTCCTACAATGAGCAGTTCTTC. The encoded protein is CASSNRRSYNEQFF.

CDR3 bases: TGTGCCAGCATTAAGGGGTTTCATCTTTTGGAGCAGTACTTC. Its protein product is CASIKGFHLLEQYF. V is TRBV27 and J is TRBJ2-7, with D maybe TRBD1 (5 bases). Germline values: CDR1 MNHEY, CDR2 SMNVEV (reference sequence). The CDR3 extends over 14 amino acids. V lost 7 bases, J lost 7 bases, and 20 bases lay in between.

The chain has TRBV10-2 and TRBJ2-2; TRBD1 matches at 7 bases. Trimming removed 0 bases from V and 5 bases from J; junction bases left unmatched: 9. Germline V gene data show CDR1 as WSHSY and CDR2 as SAAADI. The CDR3 loop spans 17 amino acids. The CDR3 DNA is TGCGCCAGCAGTGAGTCGTTCGGGACAGTGAATACCGGGGAGCTGTTTTTT. This gives the protein CASSESFGTVNTGELFF.

This chain connects TRBV28 to TRBJ1-2; TRBD1 is a possible D gene (5 bases). Germline CDR1 is MDHEN and CDR2 is SYDVKM. The CDR3 covers 12 residues. Trimming took 6 bases from V and 11 from J, leaving 16 bases between them. The CDR3 is CASRLAQGEYTF. CDR3 in DNA: TGTGCCAGCAGGCTCGCCCAGGGCGAGTACACCTTC.

This clone was recorded only once. The chain employs TRBV5-8 and TRBJ1-2; 9 bases line up with TRBD1. V was pared by 4 bases and J by 1 base, with 5 bases of the junction left unmatched. Germline V gives CDR1 SGHTS, CDR2 YDEGEE. The CDR3 sequence is 15 residues long. DNA of the CDR3: TGTGCCAGCAGCAACCGGGACAGGGTTAACTATGGCTACACCTTC. This translates into CASSNRDRVNYGYTF.

The chain carries TRBV7-2 and TRBJ1-2; 7 nucleotides line up with TRBD1. The CDR3 runs 13 residues. With 5 bases clipped from V and 4 bases from J, the junction kept 4 bases outside the gene matches. In germline, CDR1 is SGHTA, CDR2 FQGNSA. As DNA, the CDR3 is TGTGCCAGCAGCCTACCAGGGGGCTATGGCTACACCTTC. This sequence encodes CASSLPGGYGYTF.

V and J are TRBV18 and TRBJ2-7, with 10 bases matching TRBD1. Germline V CDR1 and CDR2: KGHSH, LQKENI. This CDR3 region has 19 residues. J gave up 0 bases and V 1 base, and 12 bases lay outside the gene matches. Written as DNA, the CDR3 is TGTGCCAGCTCACCACATGCCCTTGTGGGACAGGGGAGCTCCTACGAGCAGTACTTC. It codes for CASSPHALVGQGSSYEQYF. Complete variable domain (other parts from reference TRBV18 and TRBJ2-7): NAGVMQNPRHLVRRRGQEARLRCSPMKGHSHVYWYRQLPEEGLKFMVYLQKENIIDESGMPKERFSAEFPKEGPSILRIQQVVRGDSAAYFCASSPHALVGQGSSYEQYFGPGTRLTVT.

This clone was seen a single time. The chain carries TRBV28 and TRBJ1-2, with TRBD1 as a possible D gene (6 bases). The CDR3 spans 15 residues. The ends were cut back, 4 bases at V and 5 bases at J, with 17 bases in the middle. Germline values: CDR1 MDHEN, CDR2 SYDVKM. The CDR3 DNA follows: TGTGCCAGCAGTTCCGGGGGGGCGAACGCGTATGGCTACACCTTC. Translation: CASSSGGANAYGYTF.

This clone was observed a single time. V and J are TRBV5-1 and TRBJ2-5; 10 bases line up with TRBD1. CDR3 length equals 15 residues. With 0 bases clipped from V and 5 bases from J, the junction kept 4 bases outside the gene matches. CDR1 is SGHRS, CDR2 YFSETQ, per germline. Written as DNA, the CDR3 is TGCGCCAGCAGCTTGGCGACAGGGGGCGCGGAGACCCAGTACTTC. It translates to CASSLATGGAETQYF.

The rearrangement joins TRBV7-7 to TRBJ2-2; D is possibly TRBD2 (5 bases). In germline, CDR1 is SSHAT, CDR2 FNYEAQ (reference sequence). With 4 bases removed from V and 8 bases from J, the gap between germline ends came to 17 bases. This CDR3 is built from 15 residues. CDR3 in amino acids: CASSYSSAPGGELFF. For the CDR3, the DNA is TGTGCCAGCAGCTATAGCTCGGCCCCGGGGGGGGAGCTGTTTTTT.

This clone turned up a few times. The chain has TRBV7-2 and TRBJ1-4; D perhaps matches TRBD1 (5 bases). The length of the CDR3 is 15 residues. Germline lookup yields CDR1 SGHTA and CDR2 FQGNSA. V was pared by 5 bases and J by 4 bases, with 14 bases between. CDR3: CASSLNRQNNEKLFF. The CDR3 nucleotides read TGTGCCAGCAGCCTCAACCGACAGAATAATGAAAAACTGTTTTTT.